Below, 31 T cell receptor beta chains from the same sample are listed, as sequenced in a study of cytotoxic CD8 clonotypes in ibrutinib-treated CLL. Here immunoSEQ multiplex PCR was the method, and the copy in TCRdb shows in-frame clones only, minus some. This table has 250,000 to 350,000 clones, approximately 79% appearing once. The sequences come from PBMCs, collected at disease progression, from a patient treated with ibrutinib. The receptors stem from a human donor with chronic lymphocytic leukemia.

The chain couples TRBV11-3 to TRBJ2-3; D could derive from TRBD1 or TRBD2 (5 bases each). V shed 5 bases and J shed 3 bases, with 15 bases lying between them. This CDR3 spans 15 amino acids. CDR1 is SGHNT, CDR2 YENEEA, per germline. The CDR3 nucleotides are TGTGCCAGCAGCCCCCGGCAGGGAGATACAGATACGCAGTATTTT. The encoded protein is CASSPRQGDTDTQYF.

The J gene is TRBJ2-7, the V gene TRBV7-9; D may match TRBD1 or TRBD2 (6 bases each). V was clipped by 3 bases and J by 6 bases, with 15 bases between them. CDR1 is SEHNR and CDR2 is FQNEAQ in the germline V gene (reference sequence). The CDR3 is made up of 14 amino acids. CDR3 loop: CASSFVGGGFEQYF. The CDR3, as DNA: TGTGCCAGCAGCTTTGTGGGGGGCGGGTTCGAGCAGTACTTC.

The chain recombines TRBV11-3 with TRBJ2-1; 8 bases agree with TRBD2. After removal of 7 bases from V and 9 bases from J, the junction contained 11 bases not matched to a gene. CDR1 and CDR2 (germline): SGHNT, YENEEA. The CDR3 is 14 amino acids. CDR3 in amino acids: CASIPGTRDGEQFF. In DNA form, the CDR3 reads TGTGCCAGCATCCCAGGGACTAGAGATGGTGAGCAGTTCTTC.

This clone was recorded a few times. CDR3 sequence (DNA): TGCGCCAGCAGCTTGGTGGAGACAGGGCGGTATGGCTACACCTTC. Amino acids: CASSLVETGRYGYTF. This chain links TRBV5-1 with TRBJ1-2; 7 nucleotides line up with TRBD1. The CDR3 extends over 15 amino acids. Germline trimming cut 0 bases from V and 5 bases from J; bases unmatched to any gene: 7. The germline CDR1 and CDR2 sequences are SGHRS and YFSETQ.

The chain recombines TRBV15 with TRBJ2-7; D not certain. Germline V CDR1 and CDR2: LNHNV, YYDKDF (reference sequence). Trimming removed 1 base at V and 5 bases at J, with 18 bases between. This CDR3 comprises 16 residues. The CDR3 spells CATSRVGGVPPDEQYF. In DNA, the CDR3 is TGTGCCACCAGCAGAGTTGGTGGAGTACCCCCTGACGAGCAGTACTTC.

The rearrangement joins TRBV28 to TRBJ2-5, with D perhaps TRBD1 (6 bases). Trimming pared 8 bases from V and 1 base from J, leaving 20 bases between. This CDR3 region has 16 residues. CDR1 and CDR2 from the germline V gene are MDHEN and SYDVKM. The chain's CDR3 is CASFRQASHLQETQYF. CDR3 coding DNA: TGTGCCAGCTTTCGACAGGCCTCTCACCTCCAAGAGACCCAGTACTTC.

The V and J genes are TRBV4-3 and TRBJ2-6; tentatively, D is TRBD1 (7 bases). CDR3 length: 19 residues. Germline CDR1 LGHNA, CDR2 YSLEER. Trimming removed 1 base at V and 1 base at J, with 17 bases between. The CDR3 coding sequence is TGCGCCAGCAGCCAAGGGGGCGGCAGGGGGAGGTCTGGGGCCAACGTCCTGACTTTC. This codes for CASSQGGGRGRSGANVLTF.

The rearrangement links TRBV5-1 to TRBJ1-6; D is ambiguous. CDR1 is SGHRS and CDR2 is YFSETQ in the germline V gene. This CDR3 is 13 amino acids long. V lost 3 bases and J 7 bases, leaving 8 bases between the germline ends. CDR3 nucleotide sequence: TGCGCCAGCAGCTGGTTGGAGAATTCACCCCTCCACTTT. Protein product: CASSWLENSPLHF.

The V and J genes are TRBV6-5 and TRBJ2-7; no reliable D call. V lost 6 bases, J lost 4 bases, and 13 bases lay in between. This CDR3 contains 13 residues. The germline CDR1 and CDR2 sequences are MNHEY and SVGAGI. The DNA of the CDR3 is TGTGCCAGCAGCAACCGGGCCAAATACGAGCAGTACTTC. Encoded protein: CASSNRAKYEQYF.

This CDR3 is CASSPQPRPSGNTGELFF. Written as DNA, the CDR3 is TGTGCCAGCAGCCCCCAACCGCGTCCTAGCGGAAACACCGGGGAGCTGTTTTTT. The rearrangement joins TRBV5-4 to TRBJ2-2; TRBD2 matches at 7 bases. Losses at the gene ends were 4 bases for V and 2 bases for J; bases not matched to a gene: 14. CDR3 size: 18 residues. Per the germline V gene, CDR1 is SGHNT and CDR2 is YYREEE (reference sequence).

The chain links TRBV9 to TRBJ1-6, with 7 positions matching TRBD1. The CDR3 has 18 amino acids. The V and J ends lost 3 bases and 0 bases, in that order; junction bases with no gene match: 9. Germline loops: CDR1 SGDLS, CDR2 YYNGEE. In DNA, the CDR3 is TGTGCCAGCAGCGCTCGAAAAGACAGGGTCTCCTATAATTCACCCCTCCACTTT. Amino acid sequence: CASSARKDRVSYNSPLHF.

The rearrangement joins TRBV27 to TRBJ1-2, with D unclear. The CDR3 is 13 residues long. V was trimmed by 9 bases and J by 6 bases, leaving 17 bases between them. The germline V gene encodes CDR1 MNHEY and CDR2 SMNVEV (reference sequence). CDR3 coding DNA: TGTGCCAGTGGCCGGCACCCGAGACATGGCTACACCTTC. Its translation is CASGRHPRHGYTF.

The chain carries TRBV4-2 and TRBJ2-7; a possible D gene is TRBD2 (6 bases). Trimming took off 0 bases at V and 1 base at J, with 10 bases between the two ends. Germline CDR1 reads LGHNA; CDR2 reads YNFKEQ. The CDR3 sequence is 15 residues long. The CDR3 bases are TGTGCCAGCAGCCAAGACGCGGGGCCTTCCTACGAGCAGTACTTC. Its protein product is CASSQDAGPSYEQYF.

The table lists this clone with a few counts. V gene TRBV9 combines with J gene TRBJ2-2; no reliable D call. V was cut by 3 bases and J by 7 bases, with 7 bases left in between. The CDR3 contains 12 residues. CDR1 and CDR2 from the germline V gene are SGDLS and YYNGEE. As DNA, the CDR3 is TGTGCCAGCAGCGAGGTCGACGGGGAGCTGTTTTTT. It encodes CASSEVDGELFF.

This clone has a handful of counts. This chain connects TRBV18 to TRBJ2-2; the D gene is possibly TRBD2 (6 bases). With 3 bases removed from V and 2 bases from J, the gap between germline ends came to 13 bases. Germline CDR1 is KGHSH and CDR2 is LQKENI. This CDR3 region has 16 residues. For the CDR3, the DNA is TGTGCCAGCTCACCCGGCGGGGCAACAAACACCGGGGAGCTGTTTTTT. Translating it yields CASSPGGATNTGELFF.

Regarding this clone: Because it lacks the conserved phenylalanine or tryptophan at the end, this CDR3 is likely a read error. The limits of the CDR3 on the DNA are not certain, so only TCRdb's listed CDR3 is given. V and J are TRBV7-9 and TRBJ2-7; the table's D call, TRBD1, was not checked against the DNA. The germline CDR1 and CDR2 sequences are SEHNR and FQNEAQ (reference sequence). The CDR3 is 12 residues long, ends included. The CDR3 protein is CASSLARPTGWI.

This clone was seen a few times. V and J are TRBV2 and TRBJ1-1; 7 nucleotides agree with TRBD1. The trim removed 6 bases at V and 3 bases at J, leaving 10 bases unmatched. This CDR3 has 15 amino acids. Germline V gene data show CDR1 as SNHLY and CDR2 as FYNNEI. The CDR3 region has the DNA TGTGCCAGCAGGAGGTTAGGGACAGTGGACACTGAAGCTTTCTTT. Protein product: CASRRLGTVDTEAFF.

This chain joins TRBV28 and TRBJ2-7, with D perhaps TRBD2 (5 bases). CDR1 MDHEN and CDR2 SYDVKM come from the germline V gene. This CDR3 is built from 13 residues. The ends were cut back, 7 bases at V and 3 bases at J, with 13 bases in the middle. Here the CDR3 reads CASTRGDLYEQYF. The CDR3 DNA reads TGTGCCAGCACCCGGGGAGACCTCTACGAGCAGTACTTC.

The J gene is TRBJ1-1, the V gene TRBV7-2; tentatively, D is TRBD1 (5 bases). Per the germline V gene, CDR1 is SGHTA and CDR2 is FQGNSA. The CDR3 totals 12 residues. V was cut by 5 bases and J by 11 bases, with 15 bases left in between. The CDR3 sequence is CASSEDIRWAFF. The CDR3 nucleotides read TGTGCCAGCAGCGAGGACATCCGCTGGGCTTTCTTT.

The genes are TRBV4-1 and TRBJ2-6; D is possibly TRBD2 (6 bases). CDR1 and CDR2 (germline): MGHRA, YSYEKL. The CDR3 loop spans 20 amino acids. The V end lost 4 bases, the J end lost 0 bases, and 22 bases lay between the germline ends. This CDR3 is CASSPPSISGVRSGANVLTF. The CDR3 DNA reads as TGCGCCAGCAGCCCCCCGTCAATCTCGGGGGTCCGCTCTGGGGCCAACGTCCTGACTTTC.

The J gene is TRBJ1-3, the V gene TRBV29-1; D uncertain. V was pared by 4 bases and J by 4 bases, with 11 bases between. Germline assignment: CDR1 SQVTM and CDR2 ANQGSEA. The CDR3 extends over 13 amino acids. CDR3 sequence reads: CSVVSTRGNTIYF. The DNA of the CDR3 is TGCAGCGTTGTCTCGACCCGAGGAAACACCATATATTTT.

V gene TRBV19 combines with J gene TRBJ2-1, with 7 nucleotides matching TRBD1. The germline gives CDR1 LNHDA, CDR2 SQIVND (reference sequence). The V segment lost 1 base and the J segment 3 bases; nucleotides outside the gene matches: 6. The CDR3 is 16 amino acids. CDR3 nucleotide sequence: TGTGCCAGTAGTATAGCCGGGACAGTTAACTACAATGAGCAGTTCTTC. Encoded protein: CASSIAGTVNYNEQFF.

This clone was counted a single time. This chain uses TRBV27 with TRBJ1-1; unclear D gene. The CDR3 has 14 amino acids. The germline V and J ends were trimmed by 0 bases and 5 bases, with 10 bases remaining between them. Germline lookup yields CDR1 MNHEY and CDR2 SMNVEV (reference sequence). This CDR3 is CASSLSLGITEAFF. As DNA, the CDR3 is TGTGCCAGCAGTTTATCGTTGGGGATTACTGAAGCTTTCTTT.

This chain connects TRBV30 to TRBJ2-1, with 8 bases fitting TRBD1. Looked up from germline, CDR1 is GTSNPN and CDR2 is SVGIG (reference sequence). CDR3 length: 15 residues. Unmatched junction bases numbered 8, after V lost 2 bases and J lost 5 bases. The CDR3 DNA follows: TGTGCCTGGAGTCACCCCCAGGGGGCAGACAATGAGCAGTTCTTC. This codes for CAWSHPQGADNEQFF.

The CDR3 sequence is CAISEWEAQYF. The CDR3 DNA reads TGTGCCATCAGTGAATGGGAGGCCCAGTACTTC. The chain uses TRBV10-3 and TRBJ2-5; possibly TRBD2 for D (6 bases). The CDR3 is 11 amino acids. Germline CDR1 reads ENHRY; CDR2 reads SYGVKD. The V end was cut by 3 bases, the J end by 9 bases, with 8 bases between.

V usage is TRBV18 and J usage is TRBJ1-3, with D uncertain. V shed 3 bases and J shed 0 bases, with 6 bases lying between them. The CDR3 runs 14 residues. In germline, CDR1 is KGHSH, CDR2 LQKENI. This CDR3 is CASSPSSSGNTIYF. CDR3 DNA: TGTGCCAGCTCACCTTCCAGCTCTGGAAACACCATATATTTT.

This clone was found a few times. V and J are TRBV27 and TRBJ1-1, with D uncertain. Trimming left V 11 bases short and J 4 bases short, with 17 bases between. This CDR3 has 13 residues. The V gene's germline CDR1 is MNHEY and CDR2 SMNVEV (reference sequence). The CDR3 sequence is CAAWAFGGTEAFF. The CDR3 nucleotides are TGTGCCGCATGGGCTTTCGGAGGCACTGAAGCTTTCTTT.

The rearrangement uses TRBV7-2 and TRBJ1-1, with D maybe TRBD1 (5 bases). The CDR3 is 15 residues long. Looked up from germline, CDR1 is SGHTA and CDR2 is FQGNSA. V was clipped by 2 bases and J by 1 base, with 11 bases between them. DNA of the CDR3: TGTGCCAGCAGCTTAAGGACCCAGGGGAACACTGAAGCTTTCTTT. Translating gives CASSLRTQGNTEAFF.

The rearrangement links TRBV5-1 to TRBJ2-3; D might be TRBD2 (5 bases). With 4 bases removed from V and 1 base from J, the gap between germline ends came to 7 bases. The CDR3 has 13 amino acids. Per germline, CDR1 SGHRS and CDR2 YFSETQ. CDR3 loop: CASSTRGTDTQYF. In nucleotides, the CDR3 is TGCGCCAGCAGCACGAGGGGCACAGATACGCAGTATTTT.

The J gene is TRBJ2-5, the V gene TRBV7-9; tentatively, D is TRBD1 (6 bases). CDR3 size: 15 residues. Germline-derived CDR1 and CDR2 are SEHNR and FQNEAQ (reference sequence). V lost 5 bases, J lost 3 bases, and 16 bases lay in between. CDR3 sequence reads: CASSKYRASEETQYF. The CDR3 nucleotides are TGTGCCAGCAGCAAATACAGGGCTTCGGAAGAGACCCAGTACTTC.

The V gene is TRBV5-6, the J gene TRBJ2-1; no clear D. The germline V and J ends were trimmed by 2 bases and 7 bases, with 13 bases remaining between them. The CDR3 sequence is 14 residues long. CDR1 is SGHDT and CDR2 is YYEEEE in the germline V gene. Written as DNA, the CDR3 is TGTGCCAGCAGCTTAGGACGGAGCCCTAATGAGCAGTTCTTC. This codes for CASSLGRSPNEQFF.